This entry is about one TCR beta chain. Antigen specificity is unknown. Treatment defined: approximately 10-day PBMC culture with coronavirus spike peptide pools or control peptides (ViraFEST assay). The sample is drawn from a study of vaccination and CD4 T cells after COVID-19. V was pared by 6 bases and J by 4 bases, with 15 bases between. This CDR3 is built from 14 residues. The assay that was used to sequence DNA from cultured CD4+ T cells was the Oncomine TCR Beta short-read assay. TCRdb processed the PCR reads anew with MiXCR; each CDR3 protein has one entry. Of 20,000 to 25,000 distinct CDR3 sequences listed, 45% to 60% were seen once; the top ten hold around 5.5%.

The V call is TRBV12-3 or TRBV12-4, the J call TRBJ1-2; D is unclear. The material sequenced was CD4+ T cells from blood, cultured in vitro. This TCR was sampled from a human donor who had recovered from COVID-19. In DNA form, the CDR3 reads TGTGCCAGCAGCCCCCAGGACTCTCCCTATGGCTACACCTTC. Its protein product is CASSPQDSPYGYTF.